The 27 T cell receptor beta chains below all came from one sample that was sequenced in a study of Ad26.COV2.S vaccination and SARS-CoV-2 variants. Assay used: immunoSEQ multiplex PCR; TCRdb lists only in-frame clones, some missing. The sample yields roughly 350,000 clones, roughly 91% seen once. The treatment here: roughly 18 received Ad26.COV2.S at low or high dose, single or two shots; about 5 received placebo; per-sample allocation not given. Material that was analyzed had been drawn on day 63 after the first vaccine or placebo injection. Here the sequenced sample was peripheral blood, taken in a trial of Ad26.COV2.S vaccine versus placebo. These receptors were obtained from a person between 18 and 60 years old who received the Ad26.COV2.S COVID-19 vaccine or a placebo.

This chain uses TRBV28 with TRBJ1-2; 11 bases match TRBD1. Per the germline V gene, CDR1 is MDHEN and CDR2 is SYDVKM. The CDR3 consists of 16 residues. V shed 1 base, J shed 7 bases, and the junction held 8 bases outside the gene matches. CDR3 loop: CASSLLPGQGEAGYTF. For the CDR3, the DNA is TGTGCCAGCAGTTTATTGCCGGGACAGGGGGAGGCTGGCTACACCTTC.

CDR3 in amino acids: CASSPRGGAKETQYF. CDR3 in DNA: TGTGCCAGCAGTCCCCGTGGGGGGGCCAAAGAGACCCAGTACTTC. The rearrangement links TRBV27 to TRBJ2-5; D is possibly TRBD2 (7 bases). V was pared by 5 bases and J by 3 bases, with 16 bases between. This CDR3 has 15 amino acids. Germline CDR1 is MNHEY and CDR2 is SMNVEV (reference sequence).

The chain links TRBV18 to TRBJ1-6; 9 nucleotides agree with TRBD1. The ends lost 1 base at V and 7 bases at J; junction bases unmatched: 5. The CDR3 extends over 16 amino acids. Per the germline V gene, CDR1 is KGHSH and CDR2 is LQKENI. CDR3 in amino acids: CASSPRTGVPNSPLHF. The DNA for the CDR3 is TGTGCCAGCTCACCACGGACAGGGGTTCCAAATTCACCCCTCCACTTT.

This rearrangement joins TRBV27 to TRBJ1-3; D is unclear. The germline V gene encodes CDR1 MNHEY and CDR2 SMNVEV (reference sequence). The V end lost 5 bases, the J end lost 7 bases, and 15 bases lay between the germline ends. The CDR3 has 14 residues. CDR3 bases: TGTGCCAGCAGTCCCACCGGGCTTTGGAACACCATATATTTT. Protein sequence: CASSPTGLWNTIYF.

The CDR3 DNA reads TGTGCCAGTAAGTGGCAGAACACCGGGGAGCTGTTTTTT. Translation gives CASKWQNTGELFF. This chain joins TRBV19 and TRBJ2-2; D is uncertain. V lost 7 bases, J lost 1 base, and 7 bases lay in between. CDR1 is LNHDA and CDR2 is SQIVND in the germline V gene (reference sequence). The CDR3 loop spans 13 amino acids.

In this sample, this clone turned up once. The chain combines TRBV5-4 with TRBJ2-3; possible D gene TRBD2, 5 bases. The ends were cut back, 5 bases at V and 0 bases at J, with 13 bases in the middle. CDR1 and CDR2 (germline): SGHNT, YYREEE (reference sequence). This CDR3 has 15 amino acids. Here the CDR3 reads CASSHTSSSTDTQYF. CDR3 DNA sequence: TGTGCCAGCAGTCACACTAGTTCTAGCACAGATACGCAGTATTTT.

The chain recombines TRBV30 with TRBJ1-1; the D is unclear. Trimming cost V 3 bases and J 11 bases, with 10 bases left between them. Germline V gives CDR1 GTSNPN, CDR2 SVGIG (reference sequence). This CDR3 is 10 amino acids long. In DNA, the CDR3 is TGTGCCTGGAGCCCCACGCCTGCTTTCTTT. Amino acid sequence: CAWSPTPAFF.

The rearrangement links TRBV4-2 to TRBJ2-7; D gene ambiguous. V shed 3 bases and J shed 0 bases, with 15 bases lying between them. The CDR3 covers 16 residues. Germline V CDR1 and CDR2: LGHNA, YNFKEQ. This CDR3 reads CASSHSQASSSYEQYF. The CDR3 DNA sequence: TGTGCCAGCAGCCATTCCCAAGCGTCAAGCTCCTACGAGCAGTACTTC.

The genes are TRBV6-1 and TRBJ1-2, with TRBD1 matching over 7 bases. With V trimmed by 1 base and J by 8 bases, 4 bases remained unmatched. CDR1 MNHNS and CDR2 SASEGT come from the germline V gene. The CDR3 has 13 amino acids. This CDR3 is CASSEVGQDGYTF. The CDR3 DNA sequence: TGTGCCAGCAGTGAAGTAGGACAGGACGGCTACACCTTC.

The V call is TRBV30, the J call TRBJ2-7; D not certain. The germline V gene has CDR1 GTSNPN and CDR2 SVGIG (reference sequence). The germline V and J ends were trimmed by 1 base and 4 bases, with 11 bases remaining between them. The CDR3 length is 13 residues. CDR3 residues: CAWSGNILYEQYF. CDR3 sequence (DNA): TGTGCCTGGAGTGGGAACATCTTATACGAGCAGTACTTC.

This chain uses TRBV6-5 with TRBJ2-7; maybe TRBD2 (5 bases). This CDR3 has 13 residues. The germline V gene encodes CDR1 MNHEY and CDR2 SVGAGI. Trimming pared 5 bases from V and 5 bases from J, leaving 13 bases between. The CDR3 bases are TGTGCCAGCAGTCCCCCGGGGTACCACGAGCAGTACTTC. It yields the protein CASSPPGYHEQYF.

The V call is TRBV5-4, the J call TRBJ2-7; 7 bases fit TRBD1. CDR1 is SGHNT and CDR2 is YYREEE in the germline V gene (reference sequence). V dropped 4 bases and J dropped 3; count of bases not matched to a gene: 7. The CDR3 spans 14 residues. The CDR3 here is CASSPDRAIYEQYF. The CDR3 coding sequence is TGTGCCAGCAGCCCCGACAGGGCAATCTACGAGCAGTACTTC.

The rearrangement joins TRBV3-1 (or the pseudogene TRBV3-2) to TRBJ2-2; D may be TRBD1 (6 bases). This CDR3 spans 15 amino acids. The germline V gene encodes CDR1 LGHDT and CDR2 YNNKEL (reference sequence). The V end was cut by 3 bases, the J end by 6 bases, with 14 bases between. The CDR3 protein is CASSQSGRGPGELFF. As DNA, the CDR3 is TGTGCCAGCAGCCAGTCGGGCAGGGGTCCCGGGGAGCTGTTTTTT.

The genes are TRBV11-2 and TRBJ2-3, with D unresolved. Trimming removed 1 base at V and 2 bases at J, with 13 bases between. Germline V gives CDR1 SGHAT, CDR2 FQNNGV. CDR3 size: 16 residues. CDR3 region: CASSLANVVPTDTQYF. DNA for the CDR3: TGTGCCAGCAGCTTAGCAAATGTGGTGCCCACAGATACGCAGTATTTT. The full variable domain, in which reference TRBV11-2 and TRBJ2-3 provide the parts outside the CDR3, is EAGVAQSPRYKIIEKRQSVAFWCNPISGHATLYWYQQILGQGPKLLIQFQNNGVVDDSQLPKDRFSAERLKGVDSTLKIQPAKLEDSAVYLCASSLANVVPTDTQYFGPGTRLTVL.

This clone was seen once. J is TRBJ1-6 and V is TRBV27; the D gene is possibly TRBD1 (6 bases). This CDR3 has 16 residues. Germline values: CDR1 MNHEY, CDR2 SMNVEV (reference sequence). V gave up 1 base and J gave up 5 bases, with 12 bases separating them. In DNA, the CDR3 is TGTGCCAGCAGTTTATTGGACAGACGGCATAATTCACCCCTCCACTTT. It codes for CASSLLDRRHNSPLHF.

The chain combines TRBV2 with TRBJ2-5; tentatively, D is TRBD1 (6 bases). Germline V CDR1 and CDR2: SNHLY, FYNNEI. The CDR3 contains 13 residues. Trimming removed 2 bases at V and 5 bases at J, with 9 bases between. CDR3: CASSEQGRETQYF. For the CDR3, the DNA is TGTGCCAGCAGTGAACAGGGGCGGGAGACCCAGTACTTC.

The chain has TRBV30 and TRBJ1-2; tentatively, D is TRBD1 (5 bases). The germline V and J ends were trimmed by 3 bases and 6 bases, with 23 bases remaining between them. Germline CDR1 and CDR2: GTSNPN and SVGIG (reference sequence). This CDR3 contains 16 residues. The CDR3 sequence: CAWRGRTRFPFHGYTF. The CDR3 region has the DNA TGTGCCTGGAGGGGACGGACACGCTTCCCATTTCATGGCTACACCTTC.

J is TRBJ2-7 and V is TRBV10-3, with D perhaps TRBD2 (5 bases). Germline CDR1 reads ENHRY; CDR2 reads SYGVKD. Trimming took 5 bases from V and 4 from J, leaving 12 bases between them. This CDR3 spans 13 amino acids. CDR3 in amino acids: CAISYRGQYEQYF. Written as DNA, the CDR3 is TGTGCCATCAGTTACCGGGGTCAGTACGAGCAGTACTTC.

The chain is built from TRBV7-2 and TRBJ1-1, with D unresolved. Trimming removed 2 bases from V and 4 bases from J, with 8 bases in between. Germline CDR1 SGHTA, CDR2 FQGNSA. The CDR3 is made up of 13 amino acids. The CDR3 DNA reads TGTGCCAGCAGCTTACTCATGGGCACTGAAGCTTTCTTT. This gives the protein CASSLLMGTEAFF.

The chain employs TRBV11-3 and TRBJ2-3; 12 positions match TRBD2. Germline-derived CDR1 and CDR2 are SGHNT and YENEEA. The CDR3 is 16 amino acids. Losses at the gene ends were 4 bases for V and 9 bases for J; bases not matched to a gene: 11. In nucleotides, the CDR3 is TGTGCCAGCAGCTCCAAGACTAGCGGGGGCGGGGGAACGCAGTATTTT. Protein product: CASSSKTSGGGGTQYF.

The CDR3 spells CASITGGTNNEQFF. The CDR3, as DNA: TGTGCCAGTATAACGGGGGGTACAAACAATGAGCAGTTCTTC. This chain connects TRBV19 to TRBJ2-1; 7 bases are a match to TRBD2. The CDR3 is made up of 14 amino acids. CDR1 LNHDA and CDR2 SQIVND come from the germline V gene (reference sequence). Trimming removed 7 bases from V and 5 bases from J; junction bases left unmatched: 8.

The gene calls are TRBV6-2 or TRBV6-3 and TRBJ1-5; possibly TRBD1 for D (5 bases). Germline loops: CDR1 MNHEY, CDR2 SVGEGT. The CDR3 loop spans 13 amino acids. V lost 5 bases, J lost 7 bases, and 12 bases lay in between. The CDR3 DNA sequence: TGTGCCAGCAGTCTATTCAACAGGCAGCCCCAGCATTTT. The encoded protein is CASSLFNRQPQHF.

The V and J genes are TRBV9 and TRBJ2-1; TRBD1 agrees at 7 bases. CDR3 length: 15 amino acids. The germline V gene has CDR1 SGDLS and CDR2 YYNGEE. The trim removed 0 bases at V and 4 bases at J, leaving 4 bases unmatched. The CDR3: CASSVDRGSYNEQFF. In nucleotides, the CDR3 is TGTGCCAGCAGCGTAGACAGGGGCTCTTACAATGAGCAGTTCTTC. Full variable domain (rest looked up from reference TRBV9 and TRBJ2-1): DSGVTQTPKHLITATGQRVTLRCSPRSGDLSVYWYQQSLDQGLQFLIQYYNGEERAKGNILERFSAQQFPDLHSELNLSSLELGDSALYFCASSVDRGSYNEQFFGPGTRLTVL.

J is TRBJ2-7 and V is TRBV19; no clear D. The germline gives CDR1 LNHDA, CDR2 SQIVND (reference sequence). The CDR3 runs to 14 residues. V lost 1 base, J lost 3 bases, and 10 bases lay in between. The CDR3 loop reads CASSIVPNFYEQYF. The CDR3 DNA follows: TGTGCCAGTAGTATAGTCCCGAACTTCTACGAGCAGTACTTC.

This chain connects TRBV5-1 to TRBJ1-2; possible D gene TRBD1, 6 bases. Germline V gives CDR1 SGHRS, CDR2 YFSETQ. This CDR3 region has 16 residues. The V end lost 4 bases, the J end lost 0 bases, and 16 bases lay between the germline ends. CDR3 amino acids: CASSHVLTGSNYGYTF. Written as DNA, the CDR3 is TGCGCCAGCAGCCACGTCTTAACAGGGTCTAACTATGGCTACACCTTC. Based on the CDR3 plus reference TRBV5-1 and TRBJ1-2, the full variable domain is KAGVTQTPRYLIKTRGQQVTLSCSPISGHRSVSWYQQTPGQGLQFLFEYFSETQRNKGNFPGRFSGRQFSNSRSEMNVSTLELGDSALYLCASSHVLTGSNYGYTFGSGTRLTVV.

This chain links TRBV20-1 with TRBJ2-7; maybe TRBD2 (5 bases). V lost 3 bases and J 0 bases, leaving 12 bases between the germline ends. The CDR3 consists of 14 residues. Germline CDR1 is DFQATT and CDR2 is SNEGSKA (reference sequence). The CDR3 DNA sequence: TGCAGTGCTAGTCCGGGGATAAACTCCTACGAGCAGTACTTC. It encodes CSASPGINSYEQYF.

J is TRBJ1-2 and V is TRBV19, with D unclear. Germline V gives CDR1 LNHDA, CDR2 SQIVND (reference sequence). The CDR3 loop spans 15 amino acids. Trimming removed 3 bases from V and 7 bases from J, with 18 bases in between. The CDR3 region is CASSIPGRHRGGYTF. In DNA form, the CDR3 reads TGTGCCAGTAGTATCCCCGGGAGACACCGAGGTGGCTACACCTTC.